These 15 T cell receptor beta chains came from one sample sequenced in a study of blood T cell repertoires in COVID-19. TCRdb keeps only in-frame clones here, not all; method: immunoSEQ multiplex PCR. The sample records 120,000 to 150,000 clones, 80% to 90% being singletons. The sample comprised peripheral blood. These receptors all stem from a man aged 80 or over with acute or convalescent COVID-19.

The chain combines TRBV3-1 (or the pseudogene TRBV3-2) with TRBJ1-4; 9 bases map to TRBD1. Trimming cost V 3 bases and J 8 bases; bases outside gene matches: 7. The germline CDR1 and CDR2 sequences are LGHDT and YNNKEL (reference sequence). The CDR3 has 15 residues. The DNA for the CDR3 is TGTGCCAGCAGCCACGGAAGGACAGGGGACGAAAAACTGTTTTTT. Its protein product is CASSHGRTGDEKLFF.

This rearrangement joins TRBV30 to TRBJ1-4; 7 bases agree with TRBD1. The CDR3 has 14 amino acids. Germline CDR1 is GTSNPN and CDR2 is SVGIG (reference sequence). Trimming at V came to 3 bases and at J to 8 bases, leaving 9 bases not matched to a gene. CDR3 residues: CAWSGRQGNEKLFF. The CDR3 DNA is TGTGCCTGGAGCGGGAGACAGGGAAACGAAAAACTGTTTTTT. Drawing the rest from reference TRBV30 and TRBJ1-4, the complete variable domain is SQTIHQWPATLVQPVGSPLSLECTVEGTSNPNLYWYRQAAGRGLQLLFYSVGIGQISSEVPQNLSASRPQDRQFILSSKKLLLSDSGFYLCAWSGRQGNEKLFFGSGTQLSVL.

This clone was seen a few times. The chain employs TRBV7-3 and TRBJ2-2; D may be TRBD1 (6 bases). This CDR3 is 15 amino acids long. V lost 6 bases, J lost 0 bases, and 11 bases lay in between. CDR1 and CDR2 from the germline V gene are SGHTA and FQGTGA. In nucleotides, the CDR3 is TGTGCCAGCAGTCCTGGACAGTCGAACACCGGGGAGCTGTTTTTT. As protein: CASSPGQSNTGELFF.

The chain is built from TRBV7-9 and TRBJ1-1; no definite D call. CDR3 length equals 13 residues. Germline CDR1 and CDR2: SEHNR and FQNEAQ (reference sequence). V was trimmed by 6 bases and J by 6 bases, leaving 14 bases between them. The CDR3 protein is CASRMDSGAEAFF. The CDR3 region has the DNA TGTGCCAGCAGGATGGACTCCGGCGCTGAAGCTTTCTTT.

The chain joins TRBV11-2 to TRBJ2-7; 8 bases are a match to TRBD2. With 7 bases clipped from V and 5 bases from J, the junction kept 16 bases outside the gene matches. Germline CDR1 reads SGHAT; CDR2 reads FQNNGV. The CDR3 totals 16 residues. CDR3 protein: CASNRAGGLGIHEQYF. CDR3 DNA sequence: TGTGCCAGCAACCGGGCTGGGGGACTAGGGATCCACGAGCAGTACTTC. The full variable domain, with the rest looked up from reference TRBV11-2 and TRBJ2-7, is EAGVAQSPRYKIIEKRQSVAFWCNPISGHATLYWYQQILGQGPKLLIQFQNNGVVDDSQLPKDRFSAERLKGVDSTLKIQPAKLEDSAVYLCASNRAGGLGIHEQYFGPGTRLTVT.

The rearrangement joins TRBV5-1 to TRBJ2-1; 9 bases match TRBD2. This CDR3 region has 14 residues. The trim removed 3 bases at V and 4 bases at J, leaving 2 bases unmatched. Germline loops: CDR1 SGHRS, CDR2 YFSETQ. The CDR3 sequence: CASSYSGGYNEQFF. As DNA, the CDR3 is TGCGCCAGCAGCTACAGCGGGGGGTACAATGAGCAGTTCTTC.

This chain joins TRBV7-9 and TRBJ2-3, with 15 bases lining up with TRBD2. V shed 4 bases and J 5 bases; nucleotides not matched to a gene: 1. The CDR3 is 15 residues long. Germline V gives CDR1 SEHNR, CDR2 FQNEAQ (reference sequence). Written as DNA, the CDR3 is TGTGCCAGCAGCTCGGGACTAGCGGGAGGAGATACGCAGTATTTT. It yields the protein CASSSGLAGGDTQYF.

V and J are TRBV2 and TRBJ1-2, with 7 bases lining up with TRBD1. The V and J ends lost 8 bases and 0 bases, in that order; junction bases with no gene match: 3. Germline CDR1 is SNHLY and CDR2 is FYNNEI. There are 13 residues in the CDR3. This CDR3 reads CASAGQTNYGYTF. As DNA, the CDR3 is TGTGCCAGCGCGGGACAGACTAACTATGGCTACACCTTC.

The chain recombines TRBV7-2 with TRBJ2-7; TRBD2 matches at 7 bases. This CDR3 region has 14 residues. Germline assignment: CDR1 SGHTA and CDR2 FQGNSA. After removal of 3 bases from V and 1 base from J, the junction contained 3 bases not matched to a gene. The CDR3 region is CASSFKAGSYEQYF. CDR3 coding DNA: TGTGCCAGCAGCTTCAAAGCGGGGTCCTACGAGCAGTACTTC.

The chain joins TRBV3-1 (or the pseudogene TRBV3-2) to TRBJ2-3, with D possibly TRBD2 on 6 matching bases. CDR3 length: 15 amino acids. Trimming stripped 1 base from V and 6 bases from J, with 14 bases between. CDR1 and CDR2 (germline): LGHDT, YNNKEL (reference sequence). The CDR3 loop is CASSQGAGPPDTQYF. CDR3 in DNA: TGTGCCAGCAGCCAAGGGGCGGGACCTCCCGATACGCAGTATTTT.

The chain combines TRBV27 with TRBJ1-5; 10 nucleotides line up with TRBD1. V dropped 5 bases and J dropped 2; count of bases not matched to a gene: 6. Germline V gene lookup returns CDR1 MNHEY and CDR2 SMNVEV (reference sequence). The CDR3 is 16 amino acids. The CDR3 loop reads CASSPGDRGGNQPQHF. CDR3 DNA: TGTGCCAGCAGTCCCGGGGACAGGGGTGGCAATCAGCCCCAGCATTTT.

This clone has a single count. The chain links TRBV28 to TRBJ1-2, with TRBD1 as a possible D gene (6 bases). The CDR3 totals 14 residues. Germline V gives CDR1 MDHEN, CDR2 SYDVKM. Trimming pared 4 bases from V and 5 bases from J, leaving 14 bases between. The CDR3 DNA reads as TGTGCCAGCAGTTCGCCCCAGGGGATTTATGGCTACACCTTC. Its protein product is CASSSPQGIYGYTF.

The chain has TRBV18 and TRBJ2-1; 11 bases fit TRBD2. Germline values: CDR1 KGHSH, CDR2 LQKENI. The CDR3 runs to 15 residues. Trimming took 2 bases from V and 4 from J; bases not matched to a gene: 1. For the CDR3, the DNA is TGTGCCAGCTCACCAGCTAGCGGGGGGTACAATGAGCAGTTCTTC. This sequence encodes CASSPASGGYNEQFF.

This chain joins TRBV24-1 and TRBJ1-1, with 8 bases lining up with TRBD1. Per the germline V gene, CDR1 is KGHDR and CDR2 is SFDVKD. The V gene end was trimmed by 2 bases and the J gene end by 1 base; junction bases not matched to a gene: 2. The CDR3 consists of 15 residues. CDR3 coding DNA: TGTGCCACCAGTGATTCGGGGACAGGGAACACTGAAGCTTTCTTT. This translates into CATSDSGTGNTEAFF.

The CDR3 nucleotides read TGTGCCAGCAACAGAAACACTGAAGCTTTCTTT. Amino acid sequence: CASNRNTEAFF. The chain couples TRBV2 to TRBJ1-1, with unresolved D. There are 11 residues in the CDR3. Trimming took 7 bases from V and 2 from J, leaving 5 bases between them. Germline CDR1 SNHLY, CDR2 FYNNEI.